This T cell receptor beta chain was sequenced in a study of T-cell reconstitution after alpha-beta-depleted transplantation in children. The CDR3 consists of 13 residues. CDR1 is SGHDT, CDR2 YYEEEE, per germline. V was clipped by 2 bases and J by 6 bases, with 12 bases between them. Using unique molecular identifiers, the investigators prepared the TCRbeta library. Each CDR3 protein is one row after TCRdb ran MiXCR on the PCR reads. This table has about 590,000 distinct CDR3 sequences, around 13% appearing once. Broader study findings: Several patients had high TCRbeta diversity at day 60; it came from surviving recipient T cells and thymic progenitors. Reportedly, alpha-beta T cells present about two months post-transplant originated from several hundred expanded clones of graft origin.

This clonotype was picked up a small number of times. As yet, its antigen is unknown. The sample was PBMCs, mostly from graft donor cells, taken 360 days after TCRalphabeta/CD19-depleted stem cell transplant. The receptor comes from a male patient between 10 and 17 years old who had a stem cell transplant for acute myeloid leukemia, so the T cells may come from the graft donor. The rearrangement joins TRBV5-6 to TRBJ2-7; D is unresolved. The chain's CDR3 is CASSFTESGEQYF. DNA of the CDR3: TGTGCCAGCAGCTTCACGGAATCCGGCGAGCAGTACTTC.